Below, 29 T cell receptor beta chains from the same sample are listed, as sequenced in a study of T cells in Graves' hyperthyroidism and ophthalmopathy. RNA transcripts yielded amplified TCR beta CDR3 regions. RT-PCR in the first round (using the HTBI primer set) targeted the TCR CDR3. TCRdb itself ran the multiplex PCR reads through MiXCR, one entry per CDR3 protein. The sample has around 600,000 distinct CDR3 sequences; 45% are singletons. The material sequenced was peripheral blood or thyroid tissue (not recorded which). The receptors derive from an adult man with Graves' disease, either hyperthyroidism or ophthalmopathy (not recorded which).

The J gene is TRBJ1-1, the V gene TRBV5-4; possible D gene TRBD1, 5 bases. Germline V gene data show CDR1 as SGHNT and CDR2 as YYREEE (reference sequence). V was shortened by 2 bases and J by 6 bases, with 17 bases between the two germline ends. The CDR3 consists of 15 residues. CDR3 in DNA: TGTGCCAGCAGCTTAGAGCAGGGAAGGGGCTCTGAAGCTTTCTTT. Its translation: CASSLEQGRGSEAFF.

This clonotype was seen many times. The V gene is TRBV29-1, the J gene TRBJ1-1, with D tentatively TRBD1 (5 bases). The germline gives CDR1 SQVTM, CDR2 ANQGSEA. V shed 7 bases and J shed 5 bases, with 11 bases lying between them. This CDR3 comprises 11 residues. CDR3 region: CSAGRGTEAFF. The CDR3, as DNA: TGCAGCGCTGGTCGGGGGACTGAAGCTTTCTTT.

CDR3 DNA sequence: TGCAGTGCTTCGCTTGGTTCCTCCGGGACAGTCAATCAGCCCCAGCATTTT. Its protein is CSASLGSSGTVNQPQHF. This rearrangement joins TRBV20-1 to TRBJ1-5, with 7 bases lining up with TRBD1. Germline CDR1 reads DFQATT; CDR2 reads SNEGSKA (reference sequence). With V trimmed by 5 bases and J by 3 bases, 16 bases remained unmatched. This CDR3 region has 17 residues.

The chain has TRBV5-1 and TRBJ2-2; TRBD1 might be the D (6 bases). Germline V gives CDR1 SGHRS, CDR2 YFSETQ. The CDR3 has 15 amino acids. The V end lost 2 bases, the J end lost 0 bases, and 8 bases lay between the germline ends. The CDR3 DNA is TGCGCCAGCAGCTTTGAGGGGGCGAACACCGGGGAGCTGTTTTTT. Amino acid sequence: CASSFEGANTGELFF.

The table lists this clonotype with a few counts. V gene TRBV25-1 combines with J gene TRBJ2-3; the D gene is possibly TRBD2 (6 bases). The ends were cut back, 3 bases at V and 4 bases at J, with 14 bases in the middle. The CDR3 totals 15 residues. Germline loops: CDR1 MGHDK, CDR2 SYGVNS. The CDR3, as DNA: TGTGCCAGCAGTGAGGGGCGGGGTTGGTCAGATACGCAGTATTTT. As protein: CASSEGRGWSDTQYF.

Ten or more counts support this clonotype. The chain employs TRBV29-1 and TRBJ2-7, with 11 bases aligning to TRBD2. The germline V gene encodes CDR1 SQVTM and CDR2 ANQGSEA. The CDR3 is made up of 13 amino acids. The J segment lost 5 bases and the V segment lost 7 bases, leaving 7 bases of the junction unmatched. As DNA, the CDR3 is TGCAGCGCTATAGCGGGAGGGCCCCACGAGCAGTACTTC. Translated, it gives CSAIAGGPHEQYF.

This clonotype came up a few times. This chain uses TRBV7-2 with TRBJ2-7; 9 bases are a match to TRBD2. Trimming took 4 bases from V and 1 from J; bases not matched to a gene: 17. This CDR3 has 19 amino acids. CDR1 and CDR2 (germline): SGHTA, FQGNSA. CDR3 bases: TGTGCCAGCAGCTACCTCTCTCTTTCTGGTGCGGGAGGGTCCTACGAGCAGTACTTC. Amino acid sequence: CASSYLSLSGAGGSYEQYF.

J is TRBJ1-2 and V is TRBV20-1, with a tentative D call TRBD1 (5 bases). Trimming left V 0 bases short and J 0 bases short, with 11 bases between. The CDR3 loop spans 15 amino acids. Germline values: CDR1 DFQATT, CDR2 SNEGSKA (reference sequence). The CDR3 DNA reads TGCAGTGCTAGAGATCAGGACACAACTAACTATGGCTACACCTTC. As protein: CSARDQDTTNYGYTF.

This clonotype was detected ten times or more. The chain joins TRBV9 to TRBJ1-1; 7 bases align to TRBD1. The CDR3 spans 14 residues. The V and J ends lost 0 bases and 5 bases, in that order; junction bases with no gene match: 4. Germline CDR1 SGDLS, CDR2 YYNGEE. CDR3 coding DNA: TGTGCCAGCAGCGTAGGGACAGGTGGGACTGAAGCTTTCTTT. Protein: CASSVGTGGTEAFF.

In regard to this clonotype: Being one base from a much bigger clone, this may be a read error. V and J are TRBV2 and TRBJ1-2; D gene uncertain. CDR3 length equals 15 residues. Germline V gives CDR1 SNHLY, CDR2 FYNNEI. Written as DNA, the CDR3 is TGTACCAGCAGTGAAGGAATGGGAACTAACTATGGCTACACCTTC. Its protein product is CTSSEGMGTNYGYTF.

The V gene is TRBV29-1, the J gene TRBJ1-3; 7 bases line up with TRBD1. The CDR3 length is 13 residues. V was pared by 5 bases and J by 1 base, with 2 bases of the junction left unmatched. Per the germline V gene, CDR1 is SQVTM and CDR2 is ANQGSEA. In DNA, the CDR3 is TGCAGCGTTACGACAGGGTCTGGAAACACCATATATTTT. Protein sequence: CSVTTGSGNTIYF.

This clonotype appeared once. The CDR3 bases are TGTGCCATCAGTGACACCAATCAGCCCCAGCATTTT. Translating it yields CAISDTNQPQHF. The chain carries TRBV10-3 and TRBJ1-5, with unresolved D. V lost 3 bases, J lost 3 bases, and 3 bases lay in between. Germline loops: CDR1 ENHRY, CDR2 SYGVKD. CDR3 size: 12 residues.

This CDR3 is CASSEQLGGDYEQYF. The DNA for the CDR3 is TGTGCCAGCAGTGAACAGCTAGGGGGAGACTACGAGCAGTACTTC. The rearrangement links TRBV25-1 to TRBJ2-7, with D possibly TRBD1 on 6 matching bases. The CDR3 spans 15 residues. Trimming removed 2 bases from V and 3 bases from J, with 14 bases in between. Per germline, CDR1 MGHDK and CDR2 SYGVNS.

This clonotype has just a few counts. The CDR3 DNA is TGTGCCAGCAGCCCGGACGCGGGTAATGAAAAACTGTTTTTT. Protein sequence: CASSPDAGNEKLFF. The chain combines TRBV7-9 with TRBJ1-4; D is undetermined. V gave up 5 bases and J gave up 4 bases, with 11 bases separating them. Germline assignment: CDR1 SEHNR and CDR2 FQNEAQ (reference sequence). The CDR3 covers 14 residues.

Turning to this clonotype: A read error may be the cause here, since a much bigger clone is one base away. This sequence joins TRBV9 and TRBJ2-7; a weak D match, TRBD1 (5 bases). This CDR3 contains 14 residues. Germline V gene data show CDR1 as SGDLS and CDR2 as YYNGEE. Trimming took off 3 bases at V and 3 bases at J, with 13 bases between the two ends. The CDR3 sequence is CASSADLQGYEQYF. CDR3 in DNA: TGTGCCAGCAGCGCCGACCTTCAGGGCTACGAGCAGTACTTC.

In its sample, this clonotype was seen once. The chain links TRBV29-1 to TRBJ1-4, with a weak D call TRBD1 (5 bases). This CDR3 region has 11 residues. Germline V gene sequence: CDR1 SQVTM, CDR2 ANQGSEA. CDR3 nucleotides: TGCAGTGACAGCTCTAATGAAAAACTGTTTTTT. The encoded protein is CSDSSNEKLFF.

The chain is built from TRBV24-1 and TRBJ2-5; TRBD1 matches at 8 bases. Germline CDR1 and CDR2: KGHDR and SFDVKD. Trimming cost V 3 bases and J 2 bases; bases outside gene matches: 1. CDR3 size: 14 residues. As DNA, the CDR3 is TGTGCCACCAGTGATACAGGGGGGCAAGAGACCCAGTACTTC. It encodes CATSDTGGQETQYF.

In this sample, this clonotype turned up a few times. V gene TRBV20-1 combines with J gene TRBJ1-4; 9 nucleotides agree with TRBD1. The trim removed 3 bases at V and 8 bases at J, leaving 7 bases unmatched. The CDR3 is 14 amino acids. The germline V gene has CDR1 DFQATT and CDR2 SNEGSKA (reference sequence). The CDR3 nucleotides are TGCAGTGCTAGGGAGACAGGGGGGGAGGAAAAACTGTTTTTT. Translating gives CSARETGGEEKLFF.

This clonotype showed up many times. The V call is TRBV7-8, the J call TRBJ1-5; D is unclear. Germline V CDR1 and CDR2: SGHVS, FQNEAQ. This CDR3 region has 14 residues. Trimming stripped 5 bases from V and 2 bases from J, with 10 bases between. As DNA, the CDR3 is TGTGCCAGCAGCACCGGCGATGGCAATCAGCCCCAGCATTTT. It translates to CASSTGDGNQPQHF.

This clonotype was observed many times. The chain links TRBV2 to TRBJ1-5, with D uncertain. The CDR3 is 12 residues long. V was shortened by 3 bases and J by 6 bases, with 6 bases between the two germline ends. CDR1 is SNHLY, CDR2 FYNNEI, per germline. This CDR3 is CASSDRVQPQHF. CDR3 sequence (DNA): TGTGCCAGCAGTGATAGGGTTCAGCCCCAGCATTTT.

This clonotype has a handful of counts. This chain links TRBV7-2 with TRBJ1-5, with 8 positions matching TRBD1. The V segment lost 6 bases and the J segment 7 bases; nucleotides outside the gene matches: 8. CDR3 length: 14 amino acids. Germline lookup yields CDR1 SGHTA and CDR2 FQGNSA. The CDR3 loop reads CASSSQGGEQPQHF. The CDR3 DNA follows: TGTGCCAGCAGTTCACAGGGGGGGGAACAGCCCCAGCATTTT.

This clonotype was counted between two and nine times. For the CDR3, the DNA is TGCAGTGCCAAACGGACTAGCGGGGGCTACGAGCAGTACTTC. It translates to CSAKRTSGGYEQYF. J is TRBJ2-7 and V is TRBV20-1; 13 bases are shared with TRBD2. V shed 6 bases and J 3 bases; nucleotides not matched to a gene: 5. The CDR3 spans 14 residues. Germline V gene sequence: CDR1 DFQATT, CDR2 SNEGSKA (reference sequence).

This clonotype appeared once. Possible read error: a much larger clone is one base away. The chain links TRBV5-1 to TRBJ1-1; D not resolved. V lost 3 bases to trimming and J lost 5 bases, with 17 bases between them. The CDR3 covers 15 residues. The germline V gene encodes CDR1 SGHRS and CDR2 YFSETQ. CDR3 protein: CASSSLGYSETEAFF. The CDR3 DNA sequence: TGCGCCAGCAGCTCCTTGGGATACTCTGAGACTGAAGCTTTCTTT. Together with reference TRBV5-1 and TRBJ1-1, the CDR3 gives the full variable domain: KAGVTQTPRYLIKTRGQQVTLSCSPISGHRSVSWYQQTPGQGLQFLFEYFSETQRNKGNFPGRFSGRQFSNSRSEMNVSTLELGDSALYLCASSSLGYSETEAFFGQGTRLTVV.

This clonotype was seen many times. The chain recombines TRBV7-6 with TRBJ1-4; 9 bases match TRBD1. V lost 2 bases to trimming and J lost 5 bases; unmatched junction nucleotides: 9. The CDR3 consists of 17 residues. Germline CDR1 reads SGHVS; CDR2 reads FNYEAQ. Here the CDR3 DNA reads TGTGCCAGCAGCTTAAGGTCGACGGGGACAGGGAATGAAAAACTGTTTTTT. Amino acids: CASSLRSTGTGNEKLFF. Complete variable domain (other parts from reference TRBV7-6 and TRBJ1-4): GAGVSQSPRYKVTKRGQDVALRCDPISGHVSLYWYRQALGQGPEFLTYFNYEAQQDKSGLPNDRFSAERPEGSISTLTIQRTEQRDSAMYRCASSLRSTGTGNEKLFFGSGTQLSVL.

Regarding this clonotype: A much larger clone differs from this one at a single base, so this may be a read error. The chain recombines TRBV5-1 with TRBJ2-6; D call uncertain. V was shortened by 0 bases and J by 2 bases, with 6 bases between the two germline ends. CDR1 is SGHRS, CDR2 YFSETQ, per germline. The CDR3 loop spans 15 amino acids. CDR3 in DNA: TGCGCCAGCAGCTTGGCGGTAACTGGGGCCAACGTCCTGACTTTC. It codes for CASSLAVTGANVLTF.

The chain is built from TRBV19 and TRBJ1-5; D unresolved. The CDR3 has 13 amino acids. Looked up from germline, CDR1 is LNHDA and CDR2 is SQIVND (reference sequence). The V gene lost 5 bases and the J gene lost 5 bases, with 10 bases spanning the gap. The CDR3 here is CASSGGEYQPQHF. The CDR3 DNA sequence: TGTGCCAGTAGTGGCGGTGAGTATCAGCCCCAGCATTTT. The variable domain in full, completed from reference TRBV19 and TRBJ1-5, reads DGGITQSPKYLFRKEGQNVTLSCEQNLNHDAMYWYRQDPGQGLRLIYYSQIVNDFQKGDIAEGYSVSREKKESFPLTVTSAQKNPTAFYLCASSGGEYQPQHFGDGTRLSIL.

The V gene is TRBV6-6, the J gene TRBJ1-5; 7 bases line up with TRBD1. Germline V gene lookup returns CDR1 MNHNY and CDR2 SVGAGI (reference sequence). With 0 bases clipped from V and 5 bases from J, the junction kept 1 base outside the gene matches. The CDR3 runs 14 residues. CDR3 loop: CASSYSTGYQPQHF. CDR3 DNA: TGTGCCAGCAGTTACTCGACAGGGTATCAGCCCCAGCATTTT.

The gene calls are TRBV7-9 and TRBJ1-6; 10 bases line up with TRBD1. The V gene's germline CDR1 is SEHNR and CDR2 FQNEAQ (reference sequence). The junction had 3 bases not matched to a gene; V was cut back by 1 base and J by 12 bases. The CDR3 length is 14 residues. CDR3 bases: TGTGCCAGCAGCTTAGGACAGGGGGCATTACCCCTCCACTTT. Amino acids: CASSLGQGALPLHF. The full variable domain, its missing parts supplied by reference TRBV7-9 and TRBJ1-6, is DTGVSQNPRHKITKRGQNVTFRCDPISEHNRLYWYRQTLGQGPEFLTYFQNEAQLEKSRLLSDRFSAERPKGSFSTLEIQRTEQGDSAMYLCASSLGQGALPLHFGNGTRLTVT.

This clonotype was picked up a small number of times. The chain combines TRBV11-2 with TRBJ1-1, with D possibly matching TRBD1 (6 bases). This CDR3 comprises 12 residues. The V gene's germline CDR1 is SGHAT and CDR2 FQNNGV. V was cut by 3 bases and J by 10 bases, with 12 bases left in between. The CDR3 sequence: CASSFLGGRAFF. The CDR3 DNA is TGTGCCAGCAGCTTCCTAGGGGGGAGAGCTTTCTTT.